This TCR beta chain originates from a study of T cell responses to AZD1222 COVID-19 vaccine. The assay was immunoSEQ multiplex PCR, and TCRdb's table has in-frame clones only and misses some. The sample records about 120,000 clones, over 75% being singletons. As regards this clone: Its antigen is not known.

This CDR3 is 12 amino acids long. Germline V lookup: CDR1 MNHNS, CDR2 SASEGT. The ends lost 6 bases at V and 6 bases at J; junction bases unmatched: 3. Study-wide results and caveats: Clonal diversity was possibly underestimated, and the donors were mostly white British, with more females.

The gene calls are TRBV6-1 and TRBJ2-3; 7 nucleotides align to TRBD2. Sequencing used peripheral blood, obtained 28 days after the second dose of the MenACWY control vaccine. The sequence was collected from an adult who received the MenACWY meningococcal vaccine as a control. CDR3 region: CASRPGGDTQYF. The DNA for the CDR3 is TGTGCCAGCAGGCCCGGGGGGGATACGCAGTATTTT.